The 9 T cell receptor beta chains presented below share a single source sample, sequenced in a study of blood T cell repertoires in COVID-19 (dated by TCRdb to 2020 to 2021). Library preparation employed the immunoSEQ multiplex PCR assay. This immuneACCESS table, as held by TCRdb, lists in-frame sequences with V and J called but not all clones. Of the missing ones, under half trace to an unresolved V gene in checked studies; the others have no known cause. The table for this sample lists 250,000 or so clones; 86% of them were counted only once. Together, the top ten hold 1.5% to 2% of the sample. The sequencing sample was made of PBMCs or T cells enriched from blood (not recorded which). Source of these receptors: a man aged 40-49 years who had recovered from COVID-19.

This clone was picked up many times. The J gene is TRBJ1-5, the V gene TRBV19; a possible D gene is TRBD1 (5 bases). Trimming took 0 bases from V and 7 from J, leaving 13 bases between them. Looked up from germline, CDR1 is LNHDA and CDR2 is SQIVND (reference sequence). The CDR3 loop spans 15 amino acids. CDR3 coding DNA: TGTGCCAGTAGTATAGATTGGGAGGGGTTCCAGCCCCAGCATTTT. Translation: CASSIDWEGFQPQHF.

V is TRBV7-2 and J is TRBJ1-1; no reliable D call. The germline V and J ends were trimmed by 5 bases and 7 bases, with 17 bases remaining between them. This CDR3 has 14 amino acids. CDR1 and CDR2 from the germline V gene are SGHTA and FQGNSA. The CDR3 nucleotides are TGTGCCAGCAGCGCGACGCGCGGTGATCTTGAAGCTTTCTTT. Protein product: CASSATRGDLEAFF.

The V call is TRBV11-2, the J call TRBJ2-7, with D possibly TRBD2 on 6 matching bases. From germline, CDR1 is SGHAT and CDR2 FQNNGV. V shed 1 base and J shed 4 bases, with 17 bases lying between them. The CDR3 has 16 amino acids. The CDR3 DNA is TGTGCCAGCAGCTTAGGGGGAGGACGACTTGAGTACGAGCAGTACTTC. Its translation is CASSLGGGRLEYEQYF.

The chain couples TRBV3-1 (or the pseudogene TRBV3-2) to TRBJ1-5, with D perhaps TRBD1 (5 bases). Trimming pared 2 bases from V and 5 bases from J, leaving 7 bases between. The CDR3 runs 13 residues. Per germline, CDR1 LGHDT and CDR2 YNNKEL (reference sequence). The CDR3 bases are TGTGCCAGCAGCCAACAGGGATATCAGCCCCAGCATTTT. It yields the protein CASSQQGYQPQHF.

The J gene is TRBJ1-1, the V gene TRBV19; weak D call: TRBD1 (5 bases). The germline V and J ends were trimmed by 5 bases and 10 bases, with 23 bases remaining between them. The V gene's germline CDR1 is LNHDA and CDR2 SQIVND (reference sequence). CDR3 size: 15 residues. The CDR3 loop reads CASSLGSPGAEGAFF. The CDR3 DNA sequence: TGTGCCAGTAGTCTTGGCTCCCCTGGGGCGGAGGGAGCTTTCTTT.

This chain's CDR3 is CASSLTGVYEQYF. The CDR3 DNA follows: TGTGCCAGCAGCTTGACAGGTGTCTACGAGCAGTACTTC. The chain couples TRBV11-3 to TRBJ2-7; D is possibly TRBD1 (6 bases). The germline V and J ends were trimmed by 3 bases and 3 bases, with 9 bases remaining between them. Germline CDR1 reads SGHNT; CDR2 reads YENEEA. The CDR3 has 13 residues.

This clone came up a few times. This chain joins TRBV5-1 and TRBJ1-1, with a weak D call TRBD1 (6 bases). The CDR3 extends over 12 amino acids. The V gene's germline CDR1 is SGHRS and CDR2 YFSETQ. Deletions cut 4 bases from V and 9 bases from J, with 13 bases between. This CDR3 is CASSDEDSQAFF. The CDR3 DNA reads as TGCGCCAGCAGCGACGAGGACAGTCAAGCTTTCTTT.

This chain links TRBV12-5 with TRBJ1-1; 12 nucleotides line up with TRBD1. This CDR3 has 15 residues. CDR1 is LGHNT, CDR2 FRNRAP, per germline. With 7 bases clipped from V and 5 bases from J, the junction kept 8 bases outside the gene matches. The CDR3 bases are TGTGCTAGTGCACCAGGGACAGGGGGCGAGACTGAAGCTTTCTTT. This sequence encodes CASAPGTGGETEAFF.

This clone occurred a few times. The rearrangement joins TRBV7-2 to TRBJ1-1, with 9 nucleotides matching TRBD1. Germline V gene sequence: CDR1 SGHTA, CDR2 FQGNSA. The ends lost 1 base at V and 6 bases at J; junction bases unmatched: 3. This CDR3 is built from 14 residues. The CDR3, as DNA: TGTGCCAGCAGCTTAGGACAGGGGGTCCCTGAAGCTTTCTTT. Its protein product is CASSLGQGVPEAFF.